The sequence of this T cell receptor (beta chain) was determined in a study of T cell responses to AZD1222 COVID-19 vaccine. Study outcomes and limitations: Along spike, vaccine-associated CD4 TCRs were found throughout, with dominance at 160-218 and 743-854.

Germline-derived CDR1 and CDR2 are MDHEN and SYDVKM. The CDR3 is 12 amino acids. V dropped 3 bases and J dropped 2 bases, with 4 bases sitting between them. Libraries were prepared by immunoSEQ multiplex PCR; TCRdb keeps only in-frame clonotypes and omits some of them. The repertoire includes fewer than 120,000 clones, 70% to 90% of them detected once, and less than 3.5% sits in the top ten. The table lists this clone with a count of one. Its antigen is undetermined. Sequenced material: peripheral blood, taken on day 0 of AZD1222 vaccination. The receptor was isolated from an adult in good health. The chain joins TRBV28 to TRBJ1-2, with D uncertain. The CDR3 sequence is CASSLENYGYTF. CDR3 nucleotides: TGTGCCAGCAGTTTGGAGAACTATGGCTACACCTTC.